This is a list of T cell receptor beta chains from one sample in a study of cytomegalovirus exposure and HLA in healthy donors. Clones were sequenced by immunoSEQ multiplex PCR, and TCRdb holds only the in-frame ones, with some missing. Of some 150,000 clones listed, roughly 77% were seen once; the top ten hold over 3%. Material for sequencing was PBMCs. The receptors originated from a man in his forties in good health and CMV-seronegative. The CDR3 runs from the conserved cysteine through the conserved F or W. The D gene is left open where the match is weak. Clone sizes are given selectively: once, few, many, or a class where the clone is expanded.

abundance,j_gene,d_gene,v_gene,CDR3nt,CDR3aa
NA,TRBJ2-2,NA,TRBV4-3,TGCGCCAGCAGCCAAGCGGGGTTGGGCACCGGGGAGCTGTTTTTT,CASSQAGLGTGELFF
NA,TRBJ2-7,NA,TRBV5-8,TGTGCCAGCAGCTCCCGGGGGGCACGTTCCTACGAGCAGTACTTC,CASSSRGARSYEQYF
NA,TRBJ2-1,TRBD2,TRBV5-1,TGCGCCAGCCGGGGACTAGAGTCGAAAAGGAATGAGCAGTTCTTC,CASRGLESKRNEQFF
NA,TRBJ1-5,TRBD1,TRBV28,TGTGCCAGCAGTCCCCGGGACAGGGGGATCAATCAGCCCCAGCATTTT,CASSPRDRGINQPQHF
NA,TRBJ1-5,TRBD1,TRBV11-2,TGTGCCAGCAGCTTAGGACAGGGGTATCAGCCCCAGCATTTT,CASSLGQGYQPQHF
NA,TRBJ2-6,NA,TRBV5-6,TGTGCCAGCAGCCGCCGGGGGATGCTCTCTGGGGCCAACGTCCTGACTTTC,CASSRRGMLSGANVLTF
NA,TRBJ1-2,NA,TRBV6-5,TGTGCCAGCAGTTATCAGGGTGGCTACACCTTC,CASSYQGGYTF
few,TRBJ1-2,NA,TRBV25-1,TGTGCCAGCAGTGCAACCAGGGCTAACTATGGCTACACCTTC,CASSATRANYGYTF
NA,TRBJ1-2,TRBD1,TRBV6-5,TGTGCCAGCAGTCCACAGGGGGCGGATGGCTACACCTTC,CASSPQGADGYTF
NA,TRBJ2-6,TRBD1,TRBV4-2,TGTGCCAGCAGCCAAGTGAGCCGCGACAGGGCTGGGGCCAACGTCCTGACTTTC,CASSQVSRDRAGANVLTF
NA,TRBJ2-1,TRBD2,TRBV19,TGTGCCACCGAGAAGAGCGGGGGGGCGGCTGAGCAGTTCTTC,CATEKSGGAAEQFF
NA,TRBJ1-1,TRBD1,TRBV7-8,TGTGCCAGCAGCTTATTTAGGAAGGACAGGACGAACACTGAAGCTTTCTTT,CASSLFRKDRTNTEAFF
once,TRBJ2-2,TRBD1,TRBV5-1,TGCGCCAGCAGTCGACTTGAGGGACAGGCGAACACCGGGGAGCTGTTTTTT,CASSRLEGQANTGELFF
few,TRBJ2-1,TRBD1,TRBV4-1,TGCGCCAGCAGCCCCTCACGACAGGGGCCCTACAATGAGCAGTTCTTC,CASSPSRQGPYNEQFF
NA,TRBJ2-1,NA,TRBV7-9,TGTGCCAGCAGCGTTATCGGGGTTCGGGGTGAGCAGTTCTTC,CASSVIGVRGEQFF
few,TRBJ2-7,TRBD1,TRBV7-9,TGTGCCAGCAGCCTTATAGGACAGGACTACGAGCAGTACTTC,CASSLIGQDYEQYF
NA,TRBJ1-6,TRBD1,TRBV5-6,TGTGCCAGCAGCTCCCGGGACAGGGCTAGCACCCTCCACTTT,CASSSRDRASTLHF
once,TRBJ1-6,NA,TRBV5-4,TGTGCCAGCAGCCGACCGTTAACGGGTTCACCCCTCCACTTT,CASSRPLTGSPLHF
NA,TRBJ2-7,TRBD1,TRBV28,TGTGCCAGCAGTTCTGGGACAGGGGGGGCCTACGAGCAGTACTTC,CASSSGTGGAYEQYF
NA,TRBJ2-1,TRBD2,TRBV9,TGTGCCAGCAGCGAGATAGCGGGGGGGTACAATGAGCAGTTCTTC,CASSEIAGGYNEQFF
NA,TRBJ1-6,NA,TRBV2,TGTGCCAGCAGTCCCCGGGACACGCAGAATTCACCCCTCCACTTT,CASSPRDTQNSPLHF